One T cell receptor beta chain is described in this entry. The antigen remains unidentified. Repertoires were generated with immunoSEQ multiplex PCR, while TCRdb's copy carries only in-frame clones and drops some. The sample has 90,000 to 120,000 clones, about 87% seen once. The CDR3 consists of 18 residues. Germline CDR1 SGHRS, CDR2 YFSETQ. The V segment lost 2 bases and the J segment 1 base; nucleotides outside the gene matches: 10. This entry comes from a study of graft-versus-host responses after intestinal transplantation. Overall study findings and caveats: GvH clones detected in recipient marrow included some appearing first in ileum or blood.

The sequenced sample was unstimulated CD4+ T cells sorted from spleen or lymph node cells, obtained before transplant. The gene calls are TRBV5-1 and TRBJ2-3; TRBD1 agrees at 10 bases. This TCR came from a human donor who was the organ donor for an intestinal transplant. The CDR3 DNA is TGCGCCAGCAGCTTTCTCCCCCTGGGACAGGGGCGCACAGATACGCAGTATTTT. Its protein is CASSFLPLGQGRTDTQYF.